The 17 T cell receptor beta chains reported below all come from one sample, sequenced in a study of T cell responses to AZD1222 COVID-19 vaccine. Generated by immunoSEQ multiplex PCR, the TCRdb table keeps only in-frame clones and is missing some. The sample yields tens of thousands of clones, 80% to 90% seen once. The sample here was peripheral blood, taken on day 0 of AZD1222 vaccination. These receptors were obtained from an adult in good health.

The rearrangement joins TRBV11-2 to TRBJ2-7, with D tentatively TRBD1 (6 bases). Trimming left V 5 bases short and J 0 bases short, with 17 bases between. The CDR3 totals 16 residues. Germline-derived CDR1 and CDR2 are SGHAT and FQNNGV. The CDR3 nucleotides read TGTGCCAGCAGCACCGAAGGACAGAAGACCTCCTACGAGCAGTACTTC. This gives the protein CASSTEGQKTSYEQYF.

This clone was seen once. The CDR3 sequence: CASSPGVAQTQYF. The CDR3, as DNA: TGTGCCAGCAGCCCAGGGGTCGCGCAGACCCAGTACTTC. The V call is TRBV7-9, the J call TRBJ2-5, with a possible D match to TRBD1 (6 bases). V lost 5 bases and J lost 6, with 13 bases in between. The CDR3 runs to 13 residues. Germline-derived CDR1 and CDR2 are SEHNR and FQNEAQ (reference sequence).

J is TRBJ2-3 and V is TRBV7-3; the match to TRBD2 covers 10 bases. The CDR3 loop spans 16 amino acids. V gave up 5 bases and J gave up 2 bases; unmatched junction bases: 7. The germline CDR1 and CDR2 sequences are SGHTA and FQGTGA. CDR3 nucleotide sequence: TGTGCCAGCAGCCTCGGGACTAGCGCGAACACAGATACGCAGTATTTT. It is translated as CASSLGTSANTDTQYF.

V usage is TRBV13 and J usage is TRBJ1-3; TRBD1 matches 7 bases. From germline, CDR1 is PRHDT and CDR2 FYEKMQ (reference sequence). The CDR3 covers 14 residues. Trimming took 5 bases from V and 3 from J; bases not matched to a gene: 4. CDR3 DNA: TGTGCCAGCAGCCGCCGGGACAGTGGAAACACCATATATTTT. Its translation: CASSRRDSGNTIYF. Based on the CDR3 plus reference TRBV13 and TRBJ1-3, the full variable domain is AAGVIQSPRHLIKEKRETATLKCYPIPRHDTVYWYQQGPGQDPQFLISFYEKMQSDKGSIPDRFSAQQFSDYHSELNMSSLELGDSALYFCASSRRDSGNTIYFGEGSWLTVV.

The rearrangement uses TRBV5-4 and TRBJ2-3; the D gene is possibly TRBD1 (5 bases). V was cut by 4 bases and J by 3 bases, with 15 bases left in between. Germline V gives CDR1 SGHNT, CDR2 YYREEE (reference sequence). The CDR3 spans 15 residues. Written as DNA, the CDR3 is TGTGCCAGCAGCATCGGCAGGGTGTATACAGATACGCAGTATTTT. Protein sequence: CASSIGRVYTDTQYF.

The chain is built from TRBV6-2 or TRBV6-3 and TRBJ2-7; TRBD2 matches 8 bases. This CDR3 is built from 15 residues. V shed 0 bases and J 6 bases; nucleotides not matched to a gene: 7. From germline, CDR1 is MNHEY and CDR2 SVGEGT. The CDR3 loop reads CASSYSFSGVSEQYF. The CDR3 DNA is TGTGCCAGCAGTTACTCGTTTAGCGGGGTCTCCGAGCAGTACTTC.

The rearrangement links TRBV5-1 to TRBJ2-5; D remains unclear. CDR1 and CDR2 from the germline V gene are SGHRS and YFSETQ. Trimming pared 4 bases from V and 4 bases from J, leaving 11 bases between. This CDR3 has 13 amino acids. The CDR3 DNA reads TGCGCCAGCAGCCTACAGACCACAGAGACCCAGTACTTC. As protein: CASSLQTTETQYF.

The chain carries TRBV9 and TRBJ1-4, with D possibly being TRBD1 (5 bases). This CDR3 has 14 residues. Germline V gene sequence: CDR1 SGDLS, CDR2 YYNGEE. V lost 0 bases and J 5 bases, leaving 8 bases between the germline ends. CDR3 protein: CASSVGGSNEKLFF. CDR3 nucleotide sequence: TGTGCCAGCAGCGTAGGGGGGTCGAATGAAAAACTGTTTTTT.

The chain carries TRBV15 and TRBJ2-5, with D maybe TRBD2 (6 bases). Per the germline V gene, CDR1 is LNHNV and CDR2 is YYDKDF (reference sequence). The CDR3 totals 15 residues. V lost 3 bases, J lost 2 bases, and 13 bases lay in between. CDR3 nucleotides: TGTGCCACCAGCAGTTCCGGGGGAGGTCAAGAGACCCAGTACTTC. Translation: CATSSSGGGQETQYF. The whole variable domain, filled in from reference TRBV15 and TRBJ2-5, reads DAMVIQNPRYQVTQFGKPVTLSCSQTLNHNVMYWYQQKSSQAPKLLFHYYDKDFNNEADTPDNFQSRRPNTSFCFLDIRSPGLGDTAMYLCATSSSGGGQETQYFGPGTRLLVL.

V usage is TRBV11-2 and J usage is TRBJ2-7, with 10 bases identical to TRBD1. This CDR3 is built from 15 residues. The ends lost 5 bases at V and 4 bases at J; junction bases unmatched: 8. Germline loops: CDR1 SGHAT, CDR2 FQNNGV. The CDR3 sequence: CASSVSRQGAYEQYF. DNA of the CDR3: TGTGCCAGCAGCGTATCCCGACAGGGGGCTTACGAGCAGTACTTC.

The chain employs TRBV29-1 and TRBJ1-1; D ambiguous. CDR1 is SQVTM and CDR2 is ANQGSEA in the germline V gene. This CDR3 has 13 amino acids. V was shortened by 4 bases and J by 4 bases, with 13 bases between the two germline ends. The CDR3 DNA follows: TGCAGCGTTGGGGGAGGAGAGGGCACTGAAGCTTTCTTT. Translating it yields CSVGGGEGTEAFF. The full variable domain, with the rest looked up from reference TRBV29-1 and TRBJ1-1, is SAVISQKPSRDICQRGTSLTIQCQVDSQVTMMFWYRQQPGQSLTLIATANQGSEATYESGFVIDKFPISRPNLTFSTLTVSNMSPEDSSIYLCSVGGGEGTEAFFGQGTRLTVV.

V and J are TRBV2 and TRBJ2-3; a possible D gene is TRBD2 (5 bases). This CDR3 has 13 amino acids. Deletions cut 3 bases from V and 5 bases from J, with 9 bases between. Germline V gene sequence: CDR1 SNHLY, CDR2 FYNNEI. CDR3 region: CASSDTGRDTQYF. The CDR3 nucleotides read TGTGCCAGCAGTGATACGGGAAGAGATACGCAGTATTTT.

This clone was counted a few times. The chain uses TRBV19 and TRBJ2-1, with D possibly being TRBD1 (5 bases). V was clipped by 5 bases and J by 0 bases, with 8 bases between them. This CDR3 spans 14 amino acids. In germline, CDR1 is LNHDA, CDR2 SQIVND (reference sequence). The DNA of the CDR3 is TGTGCCAGTAGTGCCCAGGGCTCCTACAATGAGCAGTTCTTC. It yields the protein CASSAQGSYNEQFF.

The chain employs TRBV6-6 and TRBJ1-5; D remains ambiguous. The CDR3 runs 11 residues. V was trimmed by 4 bases and J by 7 bases, leaving 5 bases between them. CDR1 is MNHNY, CDR2 SVGAGI, per germline (reference sequence). CDR3 nucleotides: TGTGCCAGCAGTTCAGAACAGCCCCAGCATTTT. It translates to CASSSEQPQHF.

The J gene is TRBJ2-2, the V gene TRBV24-1, with TRBD2 matching over 15 bases. Germline V gene lookup returns CDR1 KGHDR and CDR2 SFDVKD. This CDR3 has 19 residues. V shed 1 base and J 6 bases; nucleotides not matched to a gene: 8. In DNA, the CDR3 is TGTGCCACCAGTGATTTTGCAGGACTAGCGGGGGGGTCCGCCGGGGAGCTGTTTTTT. As protein: CATSDFAGLAGGSAGELFF.

This clone occurred once. This chain connects TRBV5-1 to TRBJ2-7; 8 bases align to TRBD1. Germline CDR1 SGHRS, CDR2 YFSETQ. This CDR3 is 12 amino acids long. The ends lost 7 bases at V and 4 bases at J; junction bases unmatched: 4. CDR3 sequence reads: CASRQGAYEQYF. DNA of the CDR3: TGCGCCAGCCGGCAGGGGGCATACGAGCAGTACTTC.

This chain links TRBV5-1 with TRBJ1-1; 10 bases fit TRBD1. The CDR3 covers 20 residues. The trim removed 2 bases at V and 0 bases at J, leaving 16 bases unmatched. CDR1 SGHRS and CDR2 YFSETQ come from the germline V gene. CDR3 in DNA: TGCGCCAGCAGCTTCGGGGACAGGGGATCCGTTAGGCGGTTGAACACTGAAGCTTTCTTT. Its translation: CASSFGDRGSVRRLNTEAFF.